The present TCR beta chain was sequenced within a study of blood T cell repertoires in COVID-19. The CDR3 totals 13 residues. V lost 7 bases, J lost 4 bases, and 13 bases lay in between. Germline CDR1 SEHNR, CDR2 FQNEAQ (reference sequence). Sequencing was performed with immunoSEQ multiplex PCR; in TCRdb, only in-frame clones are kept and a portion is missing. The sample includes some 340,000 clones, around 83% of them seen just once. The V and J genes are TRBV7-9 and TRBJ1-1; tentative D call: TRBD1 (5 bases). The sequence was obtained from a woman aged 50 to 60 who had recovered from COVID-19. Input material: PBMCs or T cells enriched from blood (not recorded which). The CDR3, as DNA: TGTGCCAGCAAACGGGGGAGAATCACTGAAGCTTTCTTT. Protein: CASKRGRITEAFF.